Following are 12 T cell receptor beta chains from one sample sequenced in a study of shared clonotypes between healthy human individuals. Some clones are missing from TCRdb's copy, which holds only in-frame ones; the method was immunoSEQ multiplex PCR. This table holds fewer than 3 million clones, roughly 92% found once. Sample: naive CD4+ T cells from PBMCs. Subset described: CD45RA+ positively selected. These receptors all stem from a man between 18 and 29 years old in good health. Some clones in this sample may be carry-over from other donors' samples.

The V call is TRBV6-5, the J call TRBJ1-1, with TRBD1 matching over 9 bases. Germline V CDR1 and CDR2: MNHEY, SVGAGI. After removal of 6 bases from V and 8 bases from J, the junction contained 10 bases not matched to a gene. The CDR3 runs to 14 residues. The DNA for the CDR3 is TGTGCCAGCAGATCTCCGGGACAGGGCTCCGAAGCTTTCTTT. Translation: CASRSPGQGSEAFF.

V and J are TRBV5-5 and TRBJ2-7, with D maybe TRBD1 (7 bases). The CDR3 runs to 14 residues. Trimming took 0 bases from V and 4 from J, leaving 11 bases between them. Per the germline V gene, CDR1 is SGHKS and CDR2 is YYEKEE (reference sequence). The chain's CDR3 is CASSLEAGGYEQYF. CDR3 nucleotides: TGTGCCAGCAGCTTGGAGGCAGGGGGGTACGAGCAGTACTTC.

V gene TRBV4-3 combines with J gene TRBJ1-2; 7 bases match TRBD1. The junction had 4 bases not matched to a gene; V was cut back by 5 bases and J by 1 base. Per the germline V gene, CDR1 is LGHNA and CDR2 is YSLEER. There are 14 residues in the CDR3. The CDR3, as DNA: TGCGCCAGCAGCGTCCCAGGGGGTAACTATGGCTACACCTTC. Protein sequence: CASSVPGGNYGYTF.

This chain links TRBV6-6 with TRBJ2-5; TRBD2 aligns across 10 bases. This CDR3 has 13 residues. The V and J ends lost 9 bases and 4 bases, in that order; junction bases with no gene match: 5. Germline CDR1 reads MNHNY; CDR2 reads SVGAGI (reference sequence). For the CDR3, the DNA is TGTGCCAGTCGACTAGCGGGCCGAGAGACCCAGTACTTC. Translated: CASRLAGRETQYF.

The CDR3 DNA is TGTGCCAGCAGCTTCGCGGGACAGGGATACGAAAAACTGTTTTTT. Translation: CASSFAGQGYEKLFF. The chain is built from TRBV11-1 and TRBJ1-4, with TRBD1 matching over 9 bases. Germline values: CDR1 SGHAT, CDR2 FQDESV (reference sequence). With 3 bases clipped from V and 8 bases from J, the junction kept 7 bases outside the gene matches. The CDR3 has 15 amino acids.

The V call is TRBV5-1, the J call TRBJ2-7; no firm D call. V lost 0 bases and J 6 bases, leaving 13 bases between the germline ends. CDR1 is SGHRS and CDR2 is YFSETQ in the germline V gene. The CDR3 contains 14 residues. This CDR3 is CASSLDYASPEQYF. Here the CDR3 DNA reads TGCGCCAGCAGCTTGGATTATGCTAGTCCCGAGCAGTACTTC. The full variable domain, in which reference TRBV5-1 and TRBJ2-7 provide the parts outside the CDR3, is KAGVTQTPRYLIKTRGQQVTLSCSPISGHRSVSWYQQTPGQGLQFLFEYFSETQRNKGNFPGRFSGRQFSNSRSEMNVSTLELGDSALYLCASSLDYASPEQYFGPGTRLTVT.

The V gene is TRBV4-2, the J gene TRBJ1-5, with a possible D match to TRBD1 (6 bases). This CDR3 has 14 amino acids. V was trimmed by 4 bases and J by 1 base, leaving 8 bases between them. The germline gives CDR1 LGHNA, CDR2 YNFKEQ. DNA of the CDR3: TGTGCCAGCAGCCTACAGGGAAGCAATCAGCCCCAGCATTTT. It codes for CASSLQGSNQPQHF.

The rearrangement links TRBV18 to TRBJ2-5; D remains unclear. CDR1 and CDR2 from the germline V gene are KGHSH and LQKENI. The CDR3 runs to 12 residues. V lost 6 bases and J lost 5, with 10 bases in between. The CDR3 here is CASSPEHETQYF. The CDR3 nucleotides are TGTGCCAGCTCGCCGGAGCATGAGACCCAGTACTTC.

This clone showed up just once. The chain carries TRBV25-1 and TRBJ1-4, with D possibly being TRBD1 (6 bases). V was shortened by 7 bases and J by 5 bases, with 17 bases between the two germline ends. The germline CDR1 and CDR2 sequences are MGHDK and SYGVNS. The CDR3 has 15 amino acids. The DNA for the CDR3 is TGTGCCAGCATAGGGGGGGGCAGTCCCAATGAAAAACTGTTTTTT. Its translation: CASIGGGSPNEKLFF.

CDR3: CASTQDRSDTEAFF. The CDR3 nucleotides are TGTGCCAGCACGCAGGACAGGTCGGACACTGAAGCTTTCTTT. This chain links TRBV7-2 with TRBJ1-1, with 7 bases aligning to TRBD1. CDR3 size: 14 residues. The junction had 8 bases not matched to a gene; V was cut back by 7 bases and J by 3 bases. Per germline, CDR1 SGHTA and CDR2 FQGNSA.

The V and J genes are TRBV6-5 and TRBJ1-1; D perhaps matches TRBD1 (6 bases). Looked up from germline, CDR1 is MNHEY and CDR2 is SVGAGI. This CDR3 has 13 amino acids. V lost 5 bases and J 4 bases, leaving 11 bases between the germline ends. The CDR3 DNA reads TGTGCCAGCAGTCTCGACAGGTCCACTGAAGCTTTCTTT. Translated, it gives CASSLDRSTEAFF.

The CDR3 sequence is CASSVFGTANTGELFF. As DNA, the CDR3 is TGTGCCAGCAGCGTCTTCGGGACGGCGAACACCGGGGAGCTGTTTTTT. The chain couples TRBV7-3 to TRBJ2-2; D may correspond to TRBD1 or TRBD2 (5 bases each). The V gene lost 5 bases and the J gene lost 0 bases, with 13 bases spanning the gap. Germline values: CDR1 SGHTA, CDR2 FQGTGA. The CDR3 consists of 16 residues.